This T cell receptor (beta chain) was profiled in a study of blood T cell repertoires in COVID-19 (dated by TCRdb to the early 2020s). At the level of the whole study: Samples covering the acute and convalescent phases of COVID-19 were provided by collaborators in the United States, Italy and Spain. A freely available public database, intended as a resource for researchers studying the immune response to SARS-CoV-2, is where the repertoires were released. Where available, HLA class I and class II types were taken from metadata supplied by the sample provider and were not determined by assay-based typing. The samples were drawn from two sources: the first 160 participants of the ongoing ImmuneRACE study, and 950 to 1,500 subjects contributed by 6 global collaborators. Subjects who had been exposed to COVID-19, were actively infected with it, or had recovered from it provided the deeply sampled blood TCRbeta repertoires that made up the dataset. Sample metadata almost always included a de-identified subject ID, COVID-19 status, age in years and sex. The material from the prospective study consisted of cDNA or gDNA derived from T cells, B-cell-depleted T cells, or PBMCs.

Concerning this clone itself: Its antigen specificity is not known. No base-level quality is on record; no much larger clone is a single base apart.

The immunoSEQ Assay, a bias-controlled multiplex PCR, was used to amplify TCRbeta CDR3 regions from genomic DNA. Regarding the original processing steps: The number of nucleated cells in each sample was estimated by amplification of reference gene primers within the assay. To quantify the absolute abundance of each unique TCRbeta CDR3 rearrangement, sequence reads were collapsed and filtered. For each sample, productive Simpson clonality was calculated as the square root of Simpson's diversity index across productive rearrangements. In its TCRdb copy, this immuneACCESS table keeps in-frame sequences only and misses some clones. Where compared with another copy, unresolved V genes explain less than half of these, and the others have no known cause. Clone size and V and J calls were adopted from that table, with D and trimming inferred from the DNA. For this sample there are a few hundred thousand clones; 84% appear just once. The leading ten clones occupy 4.5% to 5.5% of the sample.

A second Seattle source provided samples from volunteer blood donors who had recovered from COVID-19. Collaborating institutions collected whole blood in K2EDTA tubes following their own protocols. For TCRbeta analysis, collaborators shipped samples as frozen whole blood, isolated PBMCs, or DNA extracted from either of those sample types. Overall results and qualifications from the work: The amount of clinical and demographic metadata varied by source and participant and was provided uncurated.

The CDR3, cysteine through phenylalanine, is 18 amino acids long. The kept DNA is CDR3 alone, 54 bases in frame from the first base. Relative to germline, V is missing 5 bases and J is missing 0 bases, with 7 bases of the junction outside any gene match. The germline V gene gives CDR1 as SGHTA and CDR2 as FQGTGA. Recombination linked TRBV7-3 to TRBJ2-1, with 13 bases aligning to TRBD2. This TCR came from a woman aged 55-70 years who had recovered from COVID-19. The sample consisted of peripheral blood. The CDR3 region has the sequence CASSAPGLAGSSYNEQFF. The nucleotide sequence reads as follows: TGTGCCAGCAGCGCGCCGGGACTAGCGGGGAGCTCCTACAATGAGCAGTTCTTC.